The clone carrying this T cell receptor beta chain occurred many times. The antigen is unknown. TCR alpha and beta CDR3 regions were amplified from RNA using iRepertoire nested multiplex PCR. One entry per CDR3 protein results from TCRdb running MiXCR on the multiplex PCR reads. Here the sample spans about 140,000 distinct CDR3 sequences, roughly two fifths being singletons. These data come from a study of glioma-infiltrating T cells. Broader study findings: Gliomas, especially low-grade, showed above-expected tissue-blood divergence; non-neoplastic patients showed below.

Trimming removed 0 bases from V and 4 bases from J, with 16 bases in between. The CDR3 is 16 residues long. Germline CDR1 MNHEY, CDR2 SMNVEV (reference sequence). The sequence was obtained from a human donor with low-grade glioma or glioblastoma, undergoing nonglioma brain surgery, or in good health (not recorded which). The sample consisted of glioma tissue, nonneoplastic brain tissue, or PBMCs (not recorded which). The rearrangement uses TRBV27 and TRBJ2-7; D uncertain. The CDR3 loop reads CASSLSARPAIYEQYF. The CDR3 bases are TGTGCCAGCAGTTTATCCGCCCGACCGGCAATTTACGAGCAGTACTTC.